This T cell receptor beta chain originates from a study of OX40 agonist ivuxolimab in advanced cancers. As for the study in general: Patients were treated with intravenous ivuxolimab, dosed at 0.01 to 10 mg/kg and infused every 2 weeks. The dose-escalation group included hepatocellular carcinoma, melanoma, renal cell carcinoma and head and neck cancer. Mean age approximately 66 years, range roughly 23 to 79; 82.7% male. Notes on the study in general: Expanded peripheral T-cell antigen specificity went undetermined.

Repertoires were generated with immunoSEQ multiplex PCR, while TCRdb's copy carries only in-frame clones and drops some. Found here are approximately 26,000 clones, 60% to 80% of them singletons; the top ten hold about 25%. The CDR3 extends over 14 amino acids. The ends were cut back, 7 bases at V and 1 base at J, with 16 bases in the middle. Germline values: CDR1 SQVTM, CDR2 ANQGSEA. Note on this clone: Its antigen is not identified. A much larger clone sits a single nucleotide away, making a read error possible.

The TCR sequence derives from an adult with an advanced solid tumor such as melanoma, head and neck, liver or kidney cancer. The sequencing used CD4+ or CD8+ T cells sorted from blood, collected in a trial of the OX40 agonist ivuxolimab. V usage is TRBV29-1 and J usage is TRBJ1-2; D not certain. The CDR3 protein is CSAAASDLNYGYTF. CDR3 DNA: TGCAGCGCGGCAGCCAGCGATCTTAACTATGGCTACACCTTC.